Listed here are 18 T cell receptor beta chains from one sample, sequenced in a study of T cells expressing NK-cell markers. With the 5' RACE reads reprocessed, TCRdb shows one record per CDR3 protein and no DNA. This sample contains almost 450,000 distinct CDR3 sequences. Sequenced: blood T cells: a sorted CD56 or NKG2C T cell subset, CD4+ or CD8+ T cells, or bulk PBMC T cells (not recorded which). All receptors come from a woman aged 18 to 75 in good health.

The rearrangement joins TRBV28 to TRBJ2-7; there is no DNA to check the TCRdb D call of TRBD1. This CDR3 is built from 15 residues. Per the germline V gene, CDR1 is MDHEN and CDR2 is SYDVKM. The CDR3 reads CASSSVGDGSYEQYF.

The V and J genes are TRBV20-1 and TRBJ1-2; TCRdb selects TRBD1, and the lack of DNA leaves this call unchecked. The length of the CDR3 is 12 residues. Germline CDR1 is DFQATT and CDR2 is SNEGSKA (reference sequence). Here the CDR3 reads CSATDRSGGYTF.

V and J are TRBV29-1 and TRBJ2-1; TCRdb outputs TRBD2, but without DNA this stays unchecked. From germline, CDR1 is SQVTM and CDR2 ANQGSEA. The CDR3 spans 13 residues. CDR3 sequence reads: CSVVNLGGGEQFF.

The V and J genes are TRBV30 and TRBJ2-2; TCRdb gives TRBD1 as the D gene, but with no DNA this cannot be confirmed. Germline V gives CDR1 GTSNPN, CDR2 SVGIG (reference sequence). The CDR3 spans 13 residues. The CDR3 loop reads CAWGQGYTGELFF.

The chain combines TRBV20-1 with TRBJ1-5; as DNA is missing, the TRBD1 call by TCRdb cannot be tested. Germline V CDR1 and CDR2: DFQATT, SNEGSKA (reference sequence). This CDR3 contains 15 residues. The CDR3 loop is CSARLSGTSNQPQHF.

The chain uses TRBV19 and TRBJ1-6. From germline, CDR1 is LNHDA and CDR2 SQIVND (reference sequence). This CDR3 comprises 14 residues. This chain's CDR3 is CARRVPSYNSPLHF.

The V gene is TRBV9, the J gene TRBJ2-4; TCRdb outputs TRBD1, but without DNA this stays unchecked. CDR3 length equals 13 residues. Germline V gene data show CDR1 as SGDLS and CDR2 as YYNGEE. Here the CDR3 reads CASSVQGAGIQYF.

This chain connects TRBV27 to TRBJ1-2; there is no DNA to check the TCRdb D call of TRBD1. Per the germline V gene, CDR1 is MNHEY and CDR2 is SMNVEV (reference sequence). This CDR3 spans 13 amino acids. This chain's CDR3 is CASSLGGRHGYTF.

This sequence joins TRBV28 and TRBJ2-7; checking the TCRdb D call of TRBD1 is not possible without DNA. The CDR3 sequence is 13 residues long. Per germline, CDR1 MDHEN and CDR2 SYDVKM. The CDR3 sequence is CASSFLQGLVQYF.

This chain connects TRBV12-3 or TRBV12-4 to TRBJ2-1; the D call of TRBD1 rests on TCRdb alone, since no DNA is present to check it. There are 14 residues in the CDR3. The CDR3 spells CASSPGTGHNEQFF.

The CDR3 loop reads CASSLGITRLDEQYF. The chain has TRBV7-2 and TRBJ2-7; TCRdb selects TRBD2, and the lack of DNA leaves this call unchecked. CDR3 length: 15 amino acids. The V gene's germline CDR1 is SGHTA and CDR2 FQGNSA.

The chain joins TRBV5-1 to TRBJ2-1; the D gene TCRdb calls, TRBD1, cannot be checked with no DNA. The CDR3 has 15 amino acids. Germline V gives CDR1 SGHRS, CDR2 YFSETQ. The CDR3 spells CASSLVPGSHNEQFF.

The rearrangement links TRBV3-1 to TRBJ2-1; as DNA is missing, the TRBD1 call by TCRdb cannot be tested. This CDR3 comprises 14 residues. Germline CDR1 and CDR2: LGHDT and YNNKEL (reference sequence). The CDR3 spells CASSPRGPINEQFF.

V usage is TRBV14 and J usage is TRBJ2-1; with no DNA, the TCRdb D assignment of TRBD2 cannot be verified. In germline, CDR1 is SGHDN, CDR2 FVKESK. This CDR3 is 15 amino acids long. CDR3 sequence reads: CASSQGLAGNNEQFF.

The V gene is TRBV20-1, the J gene TRBJ1-1; with no DNA, the TCRdb D assignment of TRBD1 cannot be verified. This CDR3 is 14 amino acids long. Germline V gene sequence: CDR1 DFQATT, CDR2 SNEGSKA (reference sequence). CDR3 residues: CSARVGGGSAEAFF.

This chain joins TRBV5-4 and TRBJ2-1. Germline V CDR1 and CDR2: SGHNT, YYREEE (reference sequence). The CDR3 has 13 residues. CDR3 amino acids: CASTDSSYNEQFF.

The genes are TRBV19 and TRBJ1-4. Germline CDR1 and CDR2: LNHDA and SQIVND (reference sequence). The CDR3 consists of 14 residues. CDR3 sequence reads: CASSRTRSAEKLFF.

The chain couples TRBV2 to TRBJ1-4; TCRdb's D call of TRBD1 is untestable without DNA. CDR3 length: 15 residues. Germline assignment: CDR1 SNHLY and CDR2 FYNNEI. Here the CDR3 reads CASSPQGSTNEKLFF.